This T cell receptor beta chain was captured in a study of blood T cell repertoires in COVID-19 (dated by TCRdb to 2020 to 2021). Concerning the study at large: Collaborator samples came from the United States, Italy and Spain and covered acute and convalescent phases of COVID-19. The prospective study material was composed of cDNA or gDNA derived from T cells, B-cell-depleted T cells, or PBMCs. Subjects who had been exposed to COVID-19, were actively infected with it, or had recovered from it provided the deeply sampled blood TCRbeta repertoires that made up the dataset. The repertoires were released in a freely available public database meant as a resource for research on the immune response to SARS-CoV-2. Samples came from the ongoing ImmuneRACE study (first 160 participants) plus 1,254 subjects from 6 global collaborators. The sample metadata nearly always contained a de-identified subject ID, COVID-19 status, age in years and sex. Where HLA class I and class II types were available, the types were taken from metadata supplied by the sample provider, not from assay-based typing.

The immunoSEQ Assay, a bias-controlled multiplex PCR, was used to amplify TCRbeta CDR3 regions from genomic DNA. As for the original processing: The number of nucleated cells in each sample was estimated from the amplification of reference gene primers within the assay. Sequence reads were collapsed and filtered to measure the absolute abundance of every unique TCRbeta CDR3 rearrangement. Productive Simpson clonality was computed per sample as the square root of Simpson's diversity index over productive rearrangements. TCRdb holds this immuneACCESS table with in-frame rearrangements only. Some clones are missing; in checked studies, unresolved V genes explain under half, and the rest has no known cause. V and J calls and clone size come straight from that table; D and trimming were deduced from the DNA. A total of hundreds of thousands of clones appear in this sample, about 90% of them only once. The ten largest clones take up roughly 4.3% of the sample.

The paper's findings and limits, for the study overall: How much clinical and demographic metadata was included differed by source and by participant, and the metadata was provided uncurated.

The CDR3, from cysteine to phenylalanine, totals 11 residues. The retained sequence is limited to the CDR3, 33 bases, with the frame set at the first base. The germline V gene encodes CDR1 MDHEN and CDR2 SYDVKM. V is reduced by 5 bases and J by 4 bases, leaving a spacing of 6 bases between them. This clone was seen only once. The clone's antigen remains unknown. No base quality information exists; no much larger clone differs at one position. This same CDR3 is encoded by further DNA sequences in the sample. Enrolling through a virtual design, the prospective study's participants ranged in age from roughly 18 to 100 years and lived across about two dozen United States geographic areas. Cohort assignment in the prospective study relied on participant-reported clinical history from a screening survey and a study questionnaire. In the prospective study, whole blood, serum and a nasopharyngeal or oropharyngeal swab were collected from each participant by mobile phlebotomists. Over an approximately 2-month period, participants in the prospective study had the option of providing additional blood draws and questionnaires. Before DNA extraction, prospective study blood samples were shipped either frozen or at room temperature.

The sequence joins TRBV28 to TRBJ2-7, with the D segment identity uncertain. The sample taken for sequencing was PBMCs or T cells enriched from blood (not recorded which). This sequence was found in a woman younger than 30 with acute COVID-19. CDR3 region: CASSPKYEQYF. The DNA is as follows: TGTGCCAGCAGTCCCAAATACGAGCAGTACTTC.